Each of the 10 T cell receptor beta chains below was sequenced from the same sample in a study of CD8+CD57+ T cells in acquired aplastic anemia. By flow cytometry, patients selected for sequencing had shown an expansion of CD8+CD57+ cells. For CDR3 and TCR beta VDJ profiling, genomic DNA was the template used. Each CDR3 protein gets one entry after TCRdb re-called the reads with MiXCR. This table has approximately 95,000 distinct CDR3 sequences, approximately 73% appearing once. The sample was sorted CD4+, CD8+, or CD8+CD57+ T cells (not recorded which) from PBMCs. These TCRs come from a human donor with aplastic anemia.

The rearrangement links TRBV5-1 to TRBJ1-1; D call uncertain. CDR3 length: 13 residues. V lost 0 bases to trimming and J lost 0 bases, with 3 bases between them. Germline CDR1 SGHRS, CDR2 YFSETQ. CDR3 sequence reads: CASSLEMNTEAFF. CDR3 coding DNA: TGCGCCAGCAGCTTGGAAATGAACACTGAAGCTTTCTTT.

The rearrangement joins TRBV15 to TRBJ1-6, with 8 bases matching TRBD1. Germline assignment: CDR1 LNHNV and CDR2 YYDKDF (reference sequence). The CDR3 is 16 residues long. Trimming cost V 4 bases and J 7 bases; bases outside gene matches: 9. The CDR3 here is CATSIGQGPGNSPLHF. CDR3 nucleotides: TGTGCCACCAGCATCGGACAGGGTCCTGGAAATTCACCCCTCCACTTT.

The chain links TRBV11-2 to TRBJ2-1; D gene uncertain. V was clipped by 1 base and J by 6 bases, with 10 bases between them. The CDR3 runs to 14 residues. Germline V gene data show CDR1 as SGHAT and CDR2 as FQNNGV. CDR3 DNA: TGTGCCAGCAGCTTAGTTGGTCAGCTCAATGAGCAGTTCTTC. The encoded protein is CASSLVGQLNEQFF.

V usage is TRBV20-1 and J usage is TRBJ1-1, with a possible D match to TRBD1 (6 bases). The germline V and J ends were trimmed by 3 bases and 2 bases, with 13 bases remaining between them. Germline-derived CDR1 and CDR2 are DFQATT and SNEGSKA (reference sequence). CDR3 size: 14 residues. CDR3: CSASSSGHNTEAFF. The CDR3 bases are TGCAGTGCTAGTTCTTCGGGACATAACACTGAAGCTTTCTTT.

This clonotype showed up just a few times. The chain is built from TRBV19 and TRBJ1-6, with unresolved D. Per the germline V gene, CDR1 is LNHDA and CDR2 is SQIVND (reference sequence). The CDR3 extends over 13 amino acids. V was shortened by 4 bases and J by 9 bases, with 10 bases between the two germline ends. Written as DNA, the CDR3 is TGTGCCAGTAGTACCTCGGGTGGTTCACCCCTCCACTTT. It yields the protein CASSTSGGSPLHF.

CDR3 in amino acids: CASSIDDKVNQPQHF. The CDR3 nucleotides are TGTGCCAGTAGTATAGATGACAAAGTCAATCAGCCCCAGCATTTT. The gene calls are TRBV19 and TRBJ1-5, with unresolved D. Germline V gives CDR1 LNHDA, CDR2 SQIVND (reference sequence). V was pared by 0 bases and J by 3 bases, with 9 bases between. This CDR3 region has 15 residues. Supplemented by reference TRBV19 and TRBJ1-5, the full variable domain reads DGGITQSPKYLFRKEGQNVTLSCEQNLNHDAMYWYRQDPGQGLRLIYYSQIVNDFQKGDIAEGYSVSREKKESFPLTVTSAQKNPTAFYLCASSIDDKVNQPQHFGDGTRLSIL.

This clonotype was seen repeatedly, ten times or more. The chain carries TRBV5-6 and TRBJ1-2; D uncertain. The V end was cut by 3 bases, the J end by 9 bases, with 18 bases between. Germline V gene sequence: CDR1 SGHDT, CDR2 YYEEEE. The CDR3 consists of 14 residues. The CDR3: CASSSPPPNVRYTF. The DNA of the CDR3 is TGTGCCAGCAGCTCACCCCCGCCGAACGTCCGCTACACCTTC.

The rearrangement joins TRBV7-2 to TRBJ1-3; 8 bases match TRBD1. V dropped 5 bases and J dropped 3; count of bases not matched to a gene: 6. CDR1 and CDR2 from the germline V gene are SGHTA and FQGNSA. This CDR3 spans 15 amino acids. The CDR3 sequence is CASSPTGGVGNTIYF. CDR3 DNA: TGTGCCAGCAGCCCTACAGGGGGTGTTGGAAACACCATATATTTT. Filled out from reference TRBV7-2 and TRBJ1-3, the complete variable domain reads GAGVSQSPSNKVTEKGKDVELRCDPISGHTALYWYRQSLGQGLEFLIYFQGNSAPDKSGLPSDRFSAERTGGSVSTLTIQRTQQEDSAVYLCASSPTGGVGNTIYFGEGSWLTVV.

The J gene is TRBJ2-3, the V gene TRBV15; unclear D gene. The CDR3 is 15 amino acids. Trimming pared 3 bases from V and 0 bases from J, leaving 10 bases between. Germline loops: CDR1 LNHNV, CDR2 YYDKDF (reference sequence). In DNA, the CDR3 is TGTGCCACCAGCAGTATGATAGAGAGCACAGATACGCAGTATTTT. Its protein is CATSSMIESTDTQYF.

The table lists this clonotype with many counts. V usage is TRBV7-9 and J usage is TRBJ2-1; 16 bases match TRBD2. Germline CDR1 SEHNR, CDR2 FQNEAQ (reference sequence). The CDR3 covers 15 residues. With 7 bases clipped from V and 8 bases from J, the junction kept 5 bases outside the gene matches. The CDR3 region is CASKGLAGGPHEQFF. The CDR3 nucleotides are TGTGCCAGCAAGGGACTAGCGGGGGGGCCGCATGAGCAGTTCTTC. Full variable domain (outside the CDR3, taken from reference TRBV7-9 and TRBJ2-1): DTGVSQNPRHKITKRGQNVTFRCDPISEHNRLYWYRQTLGQGPEFLTYFQNEAQLEKSRLLSDRFSAERPKGSFSTLEIQRTEQGDSAMYLCASKGLAGGPHEQFFGPGTRLTVL.